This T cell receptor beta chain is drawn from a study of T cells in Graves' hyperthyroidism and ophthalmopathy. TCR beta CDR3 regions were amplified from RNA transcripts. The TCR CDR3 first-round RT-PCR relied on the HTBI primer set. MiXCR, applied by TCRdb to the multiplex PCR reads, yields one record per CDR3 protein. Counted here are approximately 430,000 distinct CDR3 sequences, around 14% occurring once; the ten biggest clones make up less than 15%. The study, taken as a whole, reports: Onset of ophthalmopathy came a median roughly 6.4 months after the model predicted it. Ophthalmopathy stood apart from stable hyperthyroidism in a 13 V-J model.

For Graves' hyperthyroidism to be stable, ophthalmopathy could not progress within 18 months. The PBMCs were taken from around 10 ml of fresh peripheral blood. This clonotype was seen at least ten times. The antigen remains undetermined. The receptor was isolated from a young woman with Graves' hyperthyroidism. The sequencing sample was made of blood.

The CDR3 is CASSRNYMNTEAFF. As DNA, the CDR3 is TGTGCCAGCAGCCGTAATTACATGAACACTGAAGCTTTCTTT. V gene TRBV12-3 or TRBV12-4 combines with J gene TRBJ1-1; no clear D gene. This CDR3 is 14 amino acids long. V was pared by 6 bases and J by 0 bases, with 11 bases between.